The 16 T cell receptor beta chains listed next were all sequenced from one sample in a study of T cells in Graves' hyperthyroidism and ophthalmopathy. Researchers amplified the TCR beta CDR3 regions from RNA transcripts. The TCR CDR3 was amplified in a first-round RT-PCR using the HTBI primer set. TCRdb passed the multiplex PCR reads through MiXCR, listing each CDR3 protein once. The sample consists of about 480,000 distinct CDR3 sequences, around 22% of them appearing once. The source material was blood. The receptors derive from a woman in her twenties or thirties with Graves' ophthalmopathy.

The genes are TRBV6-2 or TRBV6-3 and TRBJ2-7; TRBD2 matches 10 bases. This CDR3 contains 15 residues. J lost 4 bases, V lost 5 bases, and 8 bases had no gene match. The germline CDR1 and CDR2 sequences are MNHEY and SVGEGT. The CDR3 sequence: CASSEPGLATYEQYF. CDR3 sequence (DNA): TGTGCCAGCAGTGAGCCGGGACTAGCGACATACGAGCAGTACTTC.

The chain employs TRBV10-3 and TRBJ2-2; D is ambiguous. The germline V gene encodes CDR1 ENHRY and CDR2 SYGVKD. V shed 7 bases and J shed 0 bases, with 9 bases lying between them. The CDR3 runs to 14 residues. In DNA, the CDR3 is TGTGCCATCATGATGGGGTCGAACACCGGGGAGCTGTTTTTT. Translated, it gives CAIMMGSNTGELFF.

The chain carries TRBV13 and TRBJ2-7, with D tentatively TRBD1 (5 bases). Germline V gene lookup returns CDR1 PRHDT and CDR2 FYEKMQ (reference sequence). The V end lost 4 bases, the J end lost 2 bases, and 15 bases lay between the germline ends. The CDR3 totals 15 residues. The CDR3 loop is CASSSLQGSPYEQYF. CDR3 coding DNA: TGTGCCAGCAGCTCACTGCAGGGAAGCCCCTACGAGCAGTACTTC.

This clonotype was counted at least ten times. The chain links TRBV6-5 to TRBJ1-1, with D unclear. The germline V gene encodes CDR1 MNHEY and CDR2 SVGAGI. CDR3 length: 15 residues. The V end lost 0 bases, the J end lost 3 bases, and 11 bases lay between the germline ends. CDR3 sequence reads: CASSYSRTGDTEAFF. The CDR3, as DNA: TGTGCCAGCAGTTACTCCCGTACTGGGGACACTGAAGCTTTCTTT.

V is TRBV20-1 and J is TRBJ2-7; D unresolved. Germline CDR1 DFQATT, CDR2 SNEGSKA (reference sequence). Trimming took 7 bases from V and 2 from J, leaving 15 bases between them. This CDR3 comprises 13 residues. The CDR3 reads CSGAAASTYEQYF. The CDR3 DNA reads TGCAGTGGAGCAGCCGCGAGTACCTACGAGCAGTACTTC.

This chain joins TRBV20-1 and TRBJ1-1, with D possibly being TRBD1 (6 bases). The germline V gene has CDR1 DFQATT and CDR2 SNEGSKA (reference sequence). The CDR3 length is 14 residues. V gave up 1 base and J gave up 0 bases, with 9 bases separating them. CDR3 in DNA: TGCAGTGCTAGAGGGGGGGCCTTGAACACTGAAGCTTTCTTT. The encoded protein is CSARGGALNTEAFF.

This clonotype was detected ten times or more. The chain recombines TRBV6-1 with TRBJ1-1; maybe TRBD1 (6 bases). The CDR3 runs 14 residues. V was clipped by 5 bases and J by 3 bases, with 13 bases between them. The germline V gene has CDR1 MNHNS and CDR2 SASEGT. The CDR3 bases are TGTGCCAGCAGTCAAGGGGGGGCGGACACTGAAGCTTTCTTT. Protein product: CASSQGGADTEAFF.

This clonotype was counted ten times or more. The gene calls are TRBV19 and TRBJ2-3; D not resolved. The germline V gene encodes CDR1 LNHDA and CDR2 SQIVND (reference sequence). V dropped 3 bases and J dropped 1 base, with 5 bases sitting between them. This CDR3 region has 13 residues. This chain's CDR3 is CASSIKRTDTQYF. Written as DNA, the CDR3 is TGTGCCAGTAGTATCAAGCGCACAGATACGCAGTATTTT.

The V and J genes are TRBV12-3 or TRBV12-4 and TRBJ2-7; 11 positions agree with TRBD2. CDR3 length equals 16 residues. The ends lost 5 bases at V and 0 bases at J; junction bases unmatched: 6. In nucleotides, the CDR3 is TGTGCCAGCAGTCCCACTAGCGGGAGCAGCTCCTACGAGCAGTACTTC. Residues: CASSPTSGSSSYEQYF.

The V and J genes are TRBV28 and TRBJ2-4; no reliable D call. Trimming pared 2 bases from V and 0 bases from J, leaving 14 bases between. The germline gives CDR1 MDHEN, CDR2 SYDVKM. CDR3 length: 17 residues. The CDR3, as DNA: TGTGCCAGCAGTTTAAGGGCTAGATCTTTAGCCAAAAACATTCAGTACTTC. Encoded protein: CASSLRARSLAKNIQYF.

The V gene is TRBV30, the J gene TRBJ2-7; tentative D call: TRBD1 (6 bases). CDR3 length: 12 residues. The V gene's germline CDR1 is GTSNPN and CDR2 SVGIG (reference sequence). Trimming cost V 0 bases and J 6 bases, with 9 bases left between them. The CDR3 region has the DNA TGTGCCTGGAGTGTCATCAGGGGCGAGCAGTACTTC. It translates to CAWSVIRGEQYF.

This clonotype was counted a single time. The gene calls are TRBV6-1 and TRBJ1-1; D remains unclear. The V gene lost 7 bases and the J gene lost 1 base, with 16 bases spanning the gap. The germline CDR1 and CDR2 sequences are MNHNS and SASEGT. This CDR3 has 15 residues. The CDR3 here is CASTPGFMRNTEAFF. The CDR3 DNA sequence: TGTGCCAGCACCCCGGGGTTTATGAGGAACACTGAAGCTTTCTTT.

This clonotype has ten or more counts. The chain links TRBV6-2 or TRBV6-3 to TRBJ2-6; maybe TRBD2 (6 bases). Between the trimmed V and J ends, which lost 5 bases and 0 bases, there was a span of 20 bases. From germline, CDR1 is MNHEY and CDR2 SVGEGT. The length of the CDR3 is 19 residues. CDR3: CASSPTGGRTLSGANVLTF. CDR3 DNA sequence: TGTGCCAGCAGTCCAACCGGGGGACGAACCCTCTCTGGGGCCAACGTCCTGACTTTC.

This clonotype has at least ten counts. The CDR3 DNA reads TGTGCCAGCAGTCCCATGGGGGGCGGTCAGCCCCAGCATTTT. Translation gives CASSPMGGGQPQHF. The rearrangement uses TRBV27 and TRBJ1-5; D possibly corresponds to TRBD1 (6 bases). The V end was cut by 5 bases, the J end by 6 bases, with 14 bases between. The CDR3 is 14 amino acids. Germline loops: CDR1 MNHEY, CDR2 SMNVEV (reference sequence).

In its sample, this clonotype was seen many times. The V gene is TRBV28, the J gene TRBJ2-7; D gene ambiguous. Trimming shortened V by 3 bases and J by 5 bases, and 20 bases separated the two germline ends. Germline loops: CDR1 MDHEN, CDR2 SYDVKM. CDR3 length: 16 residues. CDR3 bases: TGTGCCAGCAGTTTCTTTGGGTCGACCCATGATCACGAGCAGTACTTC. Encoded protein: CASSFFGSTHDHEQYF.

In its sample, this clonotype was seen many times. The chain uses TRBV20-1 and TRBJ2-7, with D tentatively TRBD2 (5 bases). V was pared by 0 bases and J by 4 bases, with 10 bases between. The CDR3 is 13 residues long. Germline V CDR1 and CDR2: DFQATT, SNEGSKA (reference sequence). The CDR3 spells CSARDQEVYEQYF. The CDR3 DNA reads TGCAGTGCTAGAGATCAGGAGGTTTACGAGCAGTACTTC.